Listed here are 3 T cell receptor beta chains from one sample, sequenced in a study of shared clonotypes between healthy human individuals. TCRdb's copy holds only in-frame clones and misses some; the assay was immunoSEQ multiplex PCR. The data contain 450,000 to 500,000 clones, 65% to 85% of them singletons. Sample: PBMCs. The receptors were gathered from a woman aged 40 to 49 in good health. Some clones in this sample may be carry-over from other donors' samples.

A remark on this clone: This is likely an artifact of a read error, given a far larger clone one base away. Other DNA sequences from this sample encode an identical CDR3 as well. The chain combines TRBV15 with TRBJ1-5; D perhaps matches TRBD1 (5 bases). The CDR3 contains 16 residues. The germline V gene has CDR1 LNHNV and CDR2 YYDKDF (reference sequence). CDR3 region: CATSRESDSGRQPQHF. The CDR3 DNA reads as TGTGCCACCAGTAGAGAATCAGACAGTGGGAGGCAGCCCCAGCATTTT.

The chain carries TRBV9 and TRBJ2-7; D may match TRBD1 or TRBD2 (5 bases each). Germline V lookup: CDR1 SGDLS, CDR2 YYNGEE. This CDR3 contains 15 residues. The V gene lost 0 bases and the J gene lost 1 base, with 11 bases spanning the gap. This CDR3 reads CASSVAGTSSYEQYF. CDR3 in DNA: TGTGCCAGCAGCGTAGCAGGGACCTCATCCTACGAGCAGTACTTC. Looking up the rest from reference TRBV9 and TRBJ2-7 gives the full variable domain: DSGVTQTPKHLITATGQRVTLRCSPRSGDLSVYWYQQSLDQGLQFLIQYYNGEERAKGNILERFSAQQFPDLHSELNLSSLELGDSALYFCASSVAGTSSYEQYFGPGTRLTVT.

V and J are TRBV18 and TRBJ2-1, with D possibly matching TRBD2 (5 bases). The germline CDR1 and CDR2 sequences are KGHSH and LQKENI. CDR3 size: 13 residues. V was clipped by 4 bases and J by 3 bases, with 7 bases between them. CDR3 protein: CASSLRDYNEQFF. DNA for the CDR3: TGTGCCAGCTCACTCCGGGACTACAATGAGCAGTTCTTC.